These T cell receptor beta chains were read from a single sample in a study of blood T cell repertoires in COVID-19. Sequenced by immunoSEQ multiplex PCR; TCRdb stores in-frame clones only, minus some. The sample holds under 200,000 clones, 89% seen once. Specimen: PBMCs or T cells enriched from blood (not recorded which). All receptors come from a woman between 18 and 29 years old who had recovered from COVID-19. Both conserved end residues are part of each CDR3. D genes are given only for firm matches. Clone size is shown for a subset of rows, as once, few, many or a class of expanded clone.

D,J,V,size,DNA,CDR3
-,TRBJ1-1,TRBV27,-,TGTGCCAGCAGTCCCGCAGTGAACACTGAAGCTTTCTTT,CASSPAVNTEAFF
-,TRBJ1-1,TRBV27,-,TGTGCCAGCAGTTTGTTCAGGAAGAACACTGAAGCTTTCTTT,CASSLFRKNTEAFF
-,TRBJ1-1,TRBV28,-,TGTGCCAGCAGCCGACCACGCCGACAGTTGGACACTGAAGCTTTCTTT,CASSRPRRQLDTEAFF
-,TRBJ1-5,TRBV5-6,-,TGTGCCAGCAGCTTGCGGGCGACTAACCGCCGGTCGGCCCAGCATTTT,CASSLRATNRRSAQHF
TRBD2,TRBJ2-3,TRBV9,-,TGTGCCAGCAGCGTAGTCCCAGCGGGGGACTACGGCACAGATACGCAGTATTTT,CASSVVPAGDYGTDTQYF
-,TRBJ1-5,TRBV6-1,-,TGTGCCAGCAGTGAACTGAGGAGGGATCAGCCCCAGCATTTT,CASSELRRDQPQHF
-,TRBJ2-1,TRBV29-1,-,TGCAGCGTCCGGAGACTTCTTTCGGGTAATGAGCAGTTCTTC,CSVRRLLSGNEQFF
TRBD1,TRBJ1-2,TRBV28,few,TGTGCCGCCTGGGGACAGATTTATGGCTACACCTTC,CAAWGQIYGYTF
-,TRBJ1-2,TRBV19,-,TGTGCCAGTAGTCTCCCAGCGCCCACTGGCTACACCTTC,CASSLPAPTGYTF
TRBD2,TRBJ2-7,TRBV4-1,-,TGCGCCAGCAGCCAAGAGTGGGGGGGAACGTCCTACGAGCAGTACTTC,CASSQEWGGTSYEQYF
-,TRBJ2-2,TRBV29-1,once,TGCAGCGTTGGACAGGCGAACACCGGGGAGCTGTTTTTT,CSVGQANTGELFF
-,TRBJ1-2,TRBV2,-,TGTGCCAGCAGTGGGGGGGTTCTTCTATATGGCTACACCTTC,CASSGGVLLYGYTF
-,TRBJ2-1,TRBV5-1,-,TGCGCCAGCAGCCCCGGGGGGCGGGCCTACAATGAGCAGTTCTTC,CASSPGGRAYNEQFF
-,TRBJ2-7,TRBV19,-,TGTGCCAGTAGTATTGAGGAGCAGTACTTC,CASSIEEQYF
TRBD1,TRBJ1-5,TRBV27,-,TGTGCCAGCAGAGGACAGGGGGCGCTGGGCAATCAGCCCCAGCATTTT,CASRGQGALGNQPQHF